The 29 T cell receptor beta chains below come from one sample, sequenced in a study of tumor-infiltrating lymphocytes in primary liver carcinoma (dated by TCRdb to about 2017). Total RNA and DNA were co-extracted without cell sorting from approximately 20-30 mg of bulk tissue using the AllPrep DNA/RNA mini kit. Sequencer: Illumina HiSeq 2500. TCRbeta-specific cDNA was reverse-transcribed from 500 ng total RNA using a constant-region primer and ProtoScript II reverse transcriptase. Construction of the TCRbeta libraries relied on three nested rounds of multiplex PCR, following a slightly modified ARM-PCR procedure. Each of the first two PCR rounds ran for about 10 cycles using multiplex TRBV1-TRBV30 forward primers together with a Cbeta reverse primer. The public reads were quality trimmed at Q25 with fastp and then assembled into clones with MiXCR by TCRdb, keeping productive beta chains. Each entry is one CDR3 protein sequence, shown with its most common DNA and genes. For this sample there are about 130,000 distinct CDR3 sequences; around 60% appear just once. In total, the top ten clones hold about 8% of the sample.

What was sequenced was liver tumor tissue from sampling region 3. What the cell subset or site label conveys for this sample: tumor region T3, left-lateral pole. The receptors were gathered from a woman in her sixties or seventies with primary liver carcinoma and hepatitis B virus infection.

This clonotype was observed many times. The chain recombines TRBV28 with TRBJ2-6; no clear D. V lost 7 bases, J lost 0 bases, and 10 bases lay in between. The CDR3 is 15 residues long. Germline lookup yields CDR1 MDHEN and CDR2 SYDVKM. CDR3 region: CASISGSSGANVLTF. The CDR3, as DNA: TGTGCCAGCATCTCAGGATCCTCTGGGGCCAACGTCCTGACTTTC. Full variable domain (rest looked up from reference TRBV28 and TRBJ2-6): DVKVTQSSRYLVKRTGEKVFLECVQDMDHENMFWYRQDPGLGLRLIYFSYDVKMKEKGDIPEGYSVSREKKERFSLILESASTNQTSMYLCASISGSSGANVLTFGAGSRLTVL.

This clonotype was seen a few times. The CDR3 loop is CAWSGTTHPSSYNEQFF. The CDR3 region has the DNA TGTGCCTGGAGTGGGACTACGCACCCCAGCTCCTACAATGAGCAGTTCTTC. The rearrangement joins TRBV30 to TRBJ2-1; possible D gene TRBD2, 6 bases. V was shortened by 1 base and J by 0 bases, with 16 bases between the two germline ends. The germline V gene has CDR1 GTSNPN and CDR2 SVGIG (reference sequence). The CDR3 extends over 17 amino acids.

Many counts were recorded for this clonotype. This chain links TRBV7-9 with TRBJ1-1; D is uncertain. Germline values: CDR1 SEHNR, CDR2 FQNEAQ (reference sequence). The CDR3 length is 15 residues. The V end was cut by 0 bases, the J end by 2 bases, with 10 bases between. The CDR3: CASSLARYRNTEAFF. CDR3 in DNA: TGTGCCAGCAGCTTAGCGCGGTACAGAAACACTGAAGCTTTCTTT.

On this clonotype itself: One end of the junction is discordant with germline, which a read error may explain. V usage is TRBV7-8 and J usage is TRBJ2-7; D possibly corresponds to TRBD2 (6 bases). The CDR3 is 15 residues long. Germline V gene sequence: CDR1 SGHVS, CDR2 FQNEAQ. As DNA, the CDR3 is TGTGCCAGCAGTCCCACCGGGCGGGGAAGATACGAACAGTACTTC. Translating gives CASSPTGRGRYEQYF.

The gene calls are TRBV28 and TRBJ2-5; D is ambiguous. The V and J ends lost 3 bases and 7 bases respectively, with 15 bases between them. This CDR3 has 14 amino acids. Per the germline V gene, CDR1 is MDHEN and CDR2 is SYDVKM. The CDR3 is CASSFTNLPVTQYF. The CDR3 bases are TGTGCCAGCAGTTTCACGAACCTACCTGTGACCCAGTACTTC.

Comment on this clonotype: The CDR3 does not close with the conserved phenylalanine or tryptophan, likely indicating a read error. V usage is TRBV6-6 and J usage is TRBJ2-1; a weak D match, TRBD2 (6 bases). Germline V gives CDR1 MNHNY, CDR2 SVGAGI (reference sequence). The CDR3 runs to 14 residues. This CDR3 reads CASTHGGSYNEQFL. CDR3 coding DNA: TGTGCCAGCACCCACGGGGGTTCCTACAATGAACAGTTCTTA.

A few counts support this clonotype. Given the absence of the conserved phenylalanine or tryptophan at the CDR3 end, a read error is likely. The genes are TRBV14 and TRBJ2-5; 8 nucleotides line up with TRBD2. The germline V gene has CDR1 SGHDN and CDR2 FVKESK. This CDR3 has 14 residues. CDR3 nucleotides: TGTGCCAGCAGCCACTTAGCGGGACGAGAGGCCCAGTACCTC. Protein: CASSHLAGREAQYL.

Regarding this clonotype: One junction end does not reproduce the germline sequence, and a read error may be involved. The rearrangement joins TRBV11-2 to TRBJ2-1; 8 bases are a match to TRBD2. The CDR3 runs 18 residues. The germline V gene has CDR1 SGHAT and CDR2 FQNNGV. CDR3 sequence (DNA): TGTGTCAGCAGCTTAGCCCCCTTAACGGGAGGGCAAAACAATGAGCAGTTCTTC. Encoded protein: CVSSLAPLTGGQNNEQFF. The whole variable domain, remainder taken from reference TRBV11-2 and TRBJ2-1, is EAGVAQSPRYKIIEKRQSVAFWCNPISGHATLYWYQQILGQGPKLLIQFQNNGVVDDSQLPKDRFSAERLKGVDSTLKIQPAKLEDSAVYLCVSSLAPLTGGQNNEQFFGPGTRLTVL.

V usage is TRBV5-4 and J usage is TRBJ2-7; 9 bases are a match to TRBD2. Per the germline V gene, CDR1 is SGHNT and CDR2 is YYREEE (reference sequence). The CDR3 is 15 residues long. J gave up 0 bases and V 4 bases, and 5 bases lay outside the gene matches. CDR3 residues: CASSLISGSSYEQYF. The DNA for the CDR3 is TGTGCCAGCAGCCTAATTAGCGGGAGCTCCTACGAGCAGTACTTC. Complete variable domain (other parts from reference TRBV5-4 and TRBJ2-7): ETGVTQSPTHLIKTRGQQVTLRCSSQSGHNTVSWYQQALGQGPQFIFQYYREEENGRGNFPPRFSGLQFPNYSSELNVNALELDDSALYLCASSLISGSSYEQYFGPGTRLTVT.

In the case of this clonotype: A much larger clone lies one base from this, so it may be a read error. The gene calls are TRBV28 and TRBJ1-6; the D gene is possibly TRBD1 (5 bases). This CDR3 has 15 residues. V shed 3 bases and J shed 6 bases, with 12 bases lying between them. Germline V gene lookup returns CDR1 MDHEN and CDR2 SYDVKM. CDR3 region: CASSFSMGGNSPLHF. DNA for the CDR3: TGTGCCAGCAGTTTTAGTATGGGGGGTAATTCACCCCTCCACTTT.

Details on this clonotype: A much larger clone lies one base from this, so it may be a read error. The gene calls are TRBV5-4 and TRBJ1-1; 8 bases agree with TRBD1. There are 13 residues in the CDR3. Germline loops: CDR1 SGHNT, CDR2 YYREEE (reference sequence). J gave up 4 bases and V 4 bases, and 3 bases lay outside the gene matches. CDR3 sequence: CASSVGQGTEAFF. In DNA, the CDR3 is TGTGCCAGCAGCGTCGGACAGGGCACTGAAGCTTTCTTT.

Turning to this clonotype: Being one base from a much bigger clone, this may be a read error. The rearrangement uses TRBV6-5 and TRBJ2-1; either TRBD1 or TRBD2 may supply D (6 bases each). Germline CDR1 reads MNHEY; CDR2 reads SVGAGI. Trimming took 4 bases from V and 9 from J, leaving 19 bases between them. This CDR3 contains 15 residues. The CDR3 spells CASSWGRDQVSEQFF. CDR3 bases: TGTGCCAGCAGTTGGGGGCGGGATCAGGTCAGTGAGCAGTTCTTC.

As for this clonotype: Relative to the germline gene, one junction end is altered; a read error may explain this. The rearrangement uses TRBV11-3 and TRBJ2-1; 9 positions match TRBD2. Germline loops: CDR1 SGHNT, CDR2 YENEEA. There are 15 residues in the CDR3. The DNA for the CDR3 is TGTCCCAGCAGCCCTCAGGGTAGCGGGAGCAATGAGCAGTTCTTC. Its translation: CPSSPQGSGSNEQFF.

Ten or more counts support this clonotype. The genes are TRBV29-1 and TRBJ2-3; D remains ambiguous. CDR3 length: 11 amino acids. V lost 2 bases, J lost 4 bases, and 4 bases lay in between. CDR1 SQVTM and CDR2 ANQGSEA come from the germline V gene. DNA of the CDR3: TGCAGCGTTGAATCGCCAGATACGCAGTATTTT. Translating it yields CSVESPDTQYF.

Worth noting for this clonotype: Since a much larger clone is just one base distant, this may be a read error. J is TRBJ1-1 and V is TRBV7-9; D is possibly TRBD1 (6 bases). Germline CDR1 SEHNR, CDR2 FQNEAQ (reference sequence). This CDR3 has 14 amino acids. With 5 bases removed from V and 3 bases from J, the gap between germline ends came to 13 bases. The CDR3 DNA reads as TGTGCCAGCAGCCGGGACAAGGGGGACACTGAAGCTTTCTTT. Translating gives CASSRDKGDTEAFF. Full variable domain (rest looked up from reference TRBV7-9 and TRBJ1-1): DTGVSQNPRHKITKRGQNVTFRCDPISEHNRLYWYRQTLGQGPEFLTYFQNEAQLEKSRLLSDRFSAERPKGSFSTLEIQRTEQGDSAMYLCASSRDKGDTEAFFGQGTRLTVV.

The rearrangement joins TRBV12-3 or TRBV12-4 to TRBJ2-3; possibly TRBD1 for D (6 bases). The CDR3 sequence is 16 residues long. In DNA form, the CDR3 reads TGTGTCAACAGTCCAGGGGACATAATCTACACAGATACGCAGTATTTT. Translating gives CVNSPGDIIYTDTQYF.

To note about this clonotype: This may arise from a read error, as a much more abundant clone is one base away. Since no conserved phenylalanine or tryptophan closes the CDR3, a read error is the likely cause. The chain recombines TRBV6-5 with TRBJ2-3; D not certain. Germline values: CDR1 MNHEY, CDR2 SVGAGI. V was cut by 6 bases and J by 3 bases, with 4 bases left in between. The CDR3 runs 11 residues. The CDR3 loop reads CASRTTDTQYL. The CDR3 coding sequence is TGTGCCAGCAGAACAACAGATACGCAGTATCTT.

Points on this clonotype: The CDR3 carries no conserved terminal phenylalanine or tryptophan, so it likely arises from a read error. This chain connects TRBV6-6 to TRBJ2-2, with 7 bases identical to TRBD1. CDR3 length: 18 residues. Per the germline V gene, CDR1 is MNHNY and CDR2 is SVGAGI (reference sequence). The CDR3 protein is CASSYSKDRITNTGELFL. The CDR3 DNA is TGCGCCAGCAGTTACTCGAAGGACAGGATAACGAACACCGGGGAGCTGTTTCTT.

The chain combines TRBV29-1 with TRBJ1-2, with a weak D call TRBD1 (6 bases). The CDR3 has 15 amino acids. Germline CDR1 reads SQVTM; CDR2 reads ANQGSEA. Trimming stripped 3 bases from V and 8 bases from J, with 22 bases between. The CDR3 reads CSVDLGAVWAGGYTF. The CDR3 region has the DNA TGCAGCGTTGATCTGGGGGCAGTATGGGCCGGCGGCTACACCTTC.

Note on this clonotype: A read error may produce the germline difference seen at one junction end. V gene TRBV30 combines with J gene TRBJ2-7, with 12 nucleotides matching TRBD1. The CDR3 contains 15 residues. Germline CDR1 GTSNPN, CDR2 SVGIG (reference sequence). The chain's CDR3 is CAWTLWDRGLYEQYF. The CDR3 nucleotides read TGTGCATGGACCCTCTGGGACAGGGGGCTTTACGAGCAGTACTTC. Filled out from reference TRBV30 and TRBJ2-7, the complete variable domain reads SQTIHQWPATLVQPVGSPLSLECTVEGTSNPNLYWYRQAAGRGLQLLFYSVGIGQISSEVPQNLSASRPQDRQFILSSKKLLLSDSGFYLCAWTLWDRGLYEQYFGPGTRLTVT.

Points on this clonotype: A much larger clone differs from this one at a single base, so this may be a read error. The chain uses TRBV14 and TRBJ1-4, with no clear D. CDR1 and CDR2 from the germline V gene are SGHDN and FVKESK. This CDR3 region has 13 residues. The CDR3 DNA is TGTCCCAGCAGCCAAGGGAGCGGGGAAAAACTGTTTTTT. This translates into CPSSQGSGEKLFF.

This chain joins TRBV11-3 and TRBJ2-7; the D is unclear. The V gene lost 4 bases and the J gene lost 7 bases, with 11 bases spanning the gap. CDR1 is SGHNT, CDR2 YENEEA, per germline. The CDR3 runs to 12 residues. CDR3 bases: TGTGCCAGCAGCTCAGAAGGGAATGAGCAGTACTTC. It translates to CASSSEGNEQYF.

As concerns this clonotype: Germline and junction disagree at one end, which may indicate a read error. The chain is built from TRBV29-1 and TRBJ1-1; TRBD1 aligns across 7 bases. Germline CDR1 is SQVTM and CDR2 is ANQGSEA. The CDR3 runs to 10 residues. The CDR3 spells CSGGQEEASF. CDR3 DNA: TGTAGCGGAGGACAGGAGGAAGCTTCCTTT.

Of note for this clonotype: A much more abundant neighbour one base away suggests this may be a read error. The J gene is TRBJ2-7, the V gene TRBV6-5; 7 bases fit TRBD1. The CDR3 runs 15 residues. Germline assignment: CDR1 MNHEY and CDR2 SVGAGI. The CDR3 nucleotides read TGTGCCAGCTGTTACTCAGGGACAGCTCAGGGCGAGCAGTACTTC. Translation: CASCYSGTAQGEQYF.

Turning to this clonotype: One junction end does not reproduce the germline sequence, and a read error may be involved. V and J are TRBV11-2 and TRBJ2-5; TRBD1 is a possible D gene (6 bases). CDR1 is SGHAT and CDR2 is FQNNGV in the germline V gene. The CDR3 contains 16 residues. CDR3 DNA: TGTGCCAGCAGCTTATCGCGGACAGTGGGACAAGAGACCCAATACTTC. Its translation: CASSLSRTVGQETQYF.

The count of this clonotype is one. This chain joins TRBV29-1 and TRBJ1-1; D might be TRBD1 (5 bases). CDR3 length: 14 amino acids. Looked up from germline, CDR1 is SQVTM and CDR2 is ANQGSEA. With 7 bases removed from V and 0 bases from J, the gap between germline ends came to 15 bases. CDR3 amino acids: CSARGRSLNTEAFF. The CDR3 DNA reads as TGCAGCGCCCGGGGCAGGAGCCTGAACACTGAAGCTTTCTTT. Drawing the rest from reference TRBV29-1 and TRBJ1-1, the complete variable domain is SAVISQKPSRDICQRGTSLTIQCQVDSQVTMMFWYRQQPGQSLTLIATANQGSEATYESGFVIDKFPISRPNLTFSTLTVSNMSPEDSSIYLCSARGRSLNTEAFFGQGTRLTVV.

Written as DNA, the CDR3 is TGTGCCAGCAGCTTTACCGGGACACTGGCAGATACGCAGTATTTT. It translates to CASSFTGTLADTQYF. This chain uses TRBV7-3 with TRBJ2-3; D perhaps matches TRBD1 (6 bases). The CDR3 spans 15 residues. Per the germline V gene, CDR1 is SGHTA and CDR2 is FQGTGA. Trimming removed 3 bases from V and 4 bases from J, with 14 bases in between.

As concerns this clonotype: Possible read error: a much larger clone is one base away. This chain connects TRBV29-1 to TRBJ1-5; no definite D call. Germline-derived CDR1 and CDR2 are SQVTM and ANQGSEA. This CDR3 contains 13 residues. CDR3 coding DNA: TGCAGCGCTGAATTTGGGGACAATCAGCCCCAGCATTTT. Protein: CSAEFGDNQPQHF.

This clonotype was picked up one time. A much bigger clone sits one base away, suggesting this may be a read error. The CDR3, as DNA: TGCGCCAGCAGCATCACACAGCCTGGCTCCTACGAGCAGTACTTC. Protein sequence: CASSITQPGSYEQYF. This sequence joins TRBV5-1 and TRBJ2-7; no reliable D call. The CDR3 runs to 15 residues. Germline V gives CDR1 SGHRS, CDR2 YFSETQ. V was pared by 4 bases and J by 0 bases, with 14 bases between.